Listed below are T cell receptor beta chains from one sample, sequenced in a study of cytomegalovirus exposure and HLA in healthy donors. Measured with immunoSEQ multiplex PCR; TCRdb has only the in-frame clones, and not every one. The table lists some 190,000 clones, about four fifths of them singletons, with about 2.1% in the top ten. Sequenced input: PBMCs. The receptor source for this set is a woman in her twenties or thirties in good health and CMV-seronegative. Each CDR3 is given with its conserved first and last residue. Fields, in order: D gene, J gene, clone size, V gene, CDR3 protein, CDR3 DNA. The D gene is left open where the match is weak. Expanded clones are given a class, and other clones once, few, many or no size at all.

d_call: .
j_call: TRBJ1-2
clone_size: .
v_call: TRBV30
cdr3_aa: CAWSSPPGHLSYGYTF
cdr3_nt: TGTGCCTGGAGTTCCCCCCCGGGACACCTTAGCTATGGCTACACCTTC

d_call: TRBD1
j_call: TRBJ1-4
clone_size: .
v_call: TRBV15
cdr3_aa: CATSPGGLANEKLFF
cdr3_nt: TGTGCCACCAGCCCAGGGGGCTTAGCTAATGAAAAACTGTTTTTT

d_call: TRBD2
j_call: TRBJ2-1
clone_size: .
v_call: TRBV4-2
cdr3_aa: CASSQLAGGLNEQFF
cdr3_nt: TGTGCCAGCAGCCAACTAGCGGGGGGGCTAAATGAGCAGTTCTTC

d_call: TRBD1
j_call: TRBJ1-2
clone_size: .
v_call: TRBV7-9
cdr3_aa: CASSPPVDRAYGYTF
cdr3_nt: TGTGCCAGCAGCCCCCCCGTCGACAGGGCCTATGGCTACACCTTC

d_call: TRBD1
j_call: TRBJ1-1
clone_size: .
v_call: TRBV5-5
cdr3_aa: CASSQRQGGTEAFF
cdr3_nt: TGTGCCAGCAGCCAACGACAGGGGGGGACTGAAGCTTTCTTT

d_call: .
j_call: TRBJ1-2
clone_size: .
v_call: TRBV19
cdr3_aa: CASHPGANYGYTF
cdr3_nt: TGTGCCAGTCACCCGGGGGCTAACTATGGCTACACCTTC

d_call: .
j_call: TRBJ2-5
clone_size: .
v_call: TRBV30
cdr3_aa: CAWSGGSQETQYF
cdr3_nt: TGTGCCTGGAGCGGGGGATCACAAGAGACCCAGTACTTC

d_call: .
j_call: TRBJ1-3
clone_size: .
v_call: TRBV5-1
cdr3_aa: CASSLSGSPGDTIYF
cdr3_nt: TGCGCCAGCAGCTTATCGGGGAGCCCTGGTGACACCATATATTTT

d_call: .
j_call: TRBJ1-1
clone_size: .
v_call: TRBV5-1
cdr3_aa: CASSSQGNTEAFF
cdr3_nt: TGCGCCAGCAGCTCCCAGGGTAACACTGAAGCTTTCTTT

d_call: TRBD1
j_call: TRBJ2-7
clone_size: few
v_call: TRBV6-5
cdr3_aa: CASSYSVQGAYEQYF
cdr3_nt: TGTGCCAGCAGTTACTCGGTACAGGGGGCCTACGAGCAGTACTTC

d_call: TRBD1
j_call: TRBJ1-2
clone_size: .
v_call: TRBV30
cdr3_aa: CAWSADRGNTF
cdr3_nt: TGTGCCTGGAGTGCGGACAGGGGAAACACCTTC

d_call: .
j_call: TRBJ2-7
clone_size: .
v_call: TRBV27
cdr3_aa: CASSFDSLAYEQYF
cdr3_nt: TGTGCCAGCAGTTTCGACAGTCTGGCCTACGAGCAGTACTTC

d_call: TRBD1
j_call: TRBJ2-7
clone_size: .
v_call: TRBV6-1
cdr3_aa: CASSVFSFTGTANSYEQYF
cdr3_nt: TGTGCCAGCAGTGTTTTTTCTTTTACCGGGACAGCCAACTCCTACGAGCAGTACTTC

d_call: .
j_call: TRBJ1-1
clone_size: once
v_call: TRBV15
cdr3_aa: CATSRGGVRIGTEAFF
cdr3_nt: TGTGCCACCAGCAGAGGCGGCGTCAGAATCGGCACTGAAGCTTTCTTT

d_call: TRBD2
j_call: TRBJ2-3
clone_size: .
v_call: TRBV25-1
cdr3_aa: CATSGLAGFVVTDTQYF
cdr3_nt: TGTGCCACCTCGGGACTAGCGGGATTCGTGGTCACAGATACGCAGTATTTT

d_call: TRBD1
j_call: TRBJ2-7
clone_size: .
v_call: TRBV7-3
cdr3_aa: CASSLLDRVKYF
cdr3_nt: TGTGCCAGCAGCCTCCTGGACAGGGTAAAGTACTTC

d_call: .
j_call: TRBJ1-2
clone_size: .
v_call: TRBV5-1
cdr3_aa: CASSLGALSVHGYTF
cdr3_nt: TGCGCCAGCAGCTTGGGGGCCCTATCGGTGCATGGCTACACCTTC

d_call: TRBD1
j_call: TRBJ1-2
clone_size: .
v_call: TRBV29-1
cdr3_aa: CSVAQGAINYGYTF
cdr3_nt: TGCAGCGTTGCACAGGGGGCCATAAACTATGGCTACACCTTC

d_call: TRBD1
j_call: TRBJ1-2
clone_size: once
v_call: TRBV19
cdr3_aa: CASKPGQGHYGYTF
cdr3_nt: TGTGCCAGTAAACCGGGACAGGGTCACTATGGCTACACCTTC

d_call: TRBD2
j_call: TRBJ2-3
clone_size: once
v_call: TRBV6-1
cdr3_aa: CASSVGSGGAATDTQYF
cdr3_nt: TGTGCCAGCAGTGTGGGTAGCGGGGGGGCCGCCACAGATACGCAGTATTTT

d_call: TRBD1
j_call: TRBJ2-4
clone_size: .
v_call: TRBV6-1
cdr3_aa: CASSDFTGTGALGTKNIQYF
cdr3_nt: TGTGCCAGCAGTGACTTTACCGGGACAGGGGCGTTAGGGACCAAAAACATTCAGTACTTC

d_call: TRBD1
j_call: TRBJ1-1
clone_size: .
v_call: TRBV25-1
cdr3_aa: CASSESKGGAGWYTEAFF
cdr3_nt: TGTGCCAGCAGTGAAAGCAAAGGGGGCGCGGGTTGGTACACTGAAGCTTTCTTT

d_call: .
j_call: TRBJ2-2
clone_size: .
v_call: TRBV30
cdr3_aa: CAWYRGLSGELFF
cdr3_nt: TGTGCCTGGTACCGCGGGTTATCCGGGGAGCTGTTTTTT

d_call: TRBD2
j_call: TRBJ2-3
clone_size: .
v_call: TRBV5-1
cdr3_aa: CASSSGLAGGPYTDTQYF
cdr3_nt: TGCGCCAGCAGCTCCGGACTAGCGGGGGGGCCGTACACAGATACGCAGTATTTT

d_call: .
j_call: TRBJ1-2
clone_size: .
v_call: TRBV7-2
cdr3_aa: CASSPDRRANYGYTF
cdr3_nt: TGTGCCAGCAGCCCTGACAGGCGAGCTAACTATGGCTACACCTTC

d_call: TRBD1
j_call: TRBJ1-6
clone_size: once
v_call: TRBV6-1
cdr3_aa: CASRAPRGNNSPLHF
cdr3_nt: TGTGCCAGCAGAGCACCCAGGGGGAATAATTCACCCCTCCACTTT

d_call: .
j_call: TRBJ1-3
clone_size: .
v_call: TRBV27
cdr3_aa: CASSLNYRDGNTIYF
cdr3_nt: TGTGCCAGCAGTTTAAATTACAGGGACGGAAACACCATATATTTT

d_call: .
j_call: TRBJ1-1
clone_size: few
v_call: TRBV6-5
cdr3_aa: CASRAGDRANTEAFF
cdr3_nt: TGTGCCAGCAGGGCAGGAGACAGAGCAAACACTGAAGCTTTCTTT

d_call: TRBD1
j_call: TRBJ1-2
clone_size: .
v_call: TRBV29-1
cdr3_aa: CSVRLYRGNYGYTF
cdr3_nt: TGCAGCGTGCGCCTCTACAGGGGCAACTATGGCTACACCTTC

d_call: .
j_call: TRBJ1-2
clone_size: .
v_call: TRBV29-1
cdr3_aa: CSVEGGGRGWAYTF
cdr3_nt: TGCAGCGTTGAAGGGGGGGGCAGGGGTTGGGCCTACACCTTC

d_call: TRBD1
j_call: TRBJ1-6
clone_size: .
v_call: TRBV13
cdr3_aa: CASSLGPSDRGPLHF
cdr3_nt: TGTGCCAGCAGCTTAGGGCCCTCGGACAGGGGTCCCCTCCACTTT